This T cell receptor beta chain comes out of a study of blood T cells in healthy people across ages. This clonotype was observed a handful of times. Its matching antigen is unknown. There were healthy Caucasian individuals from Russia, aged 6 to 90, serving as donors. Every donor contributed roughly 11 milliliters of peripheral blood by blood draw. Trimming pared 10 bases from V and 2 bases from J, leaving 9 bases between. This CDR3 has 11 amino acids. The V gene's germline CDR1 is MDHEN and CDR2 SYDVKM. Through a sample-barcoded 5' primer and a J-beta primer mix, a second PCR was run for roughly 7 to 11 cycles. TCRdb passed the 5' RACE reads through MiXCR, listing each CDR3 protein once. The sample includes some 800,000 distinct CDR3 sequences, approximately 48% seen only once; the top ten take under 20%. Study observations and caveats: Relative to aged donors, long-lived donors carried more naive CD4+ cells and displayed higher diversity. Among T cells, TCR beta diversity per million cells dropped roughly linearly as age rose.

The chain carries TRBV28 and TRBJ2-7; D might be TRBD1 (5 bases). The clonotype comes from a man aged 60-69 years in good health. Specimen: blood. The CDR3 nucleotides are TGTGCCACCGCGGACACCTACGAGCAGTACTTC. Protein: CATADTYEQYF.